The clone carrying this TCR beta chain was detected a few times. The target antigen is unknown. The source of the sample is a study of Graves' ophthalmopathy and Graves' hyperthyroidism. Study information: Samples of peripheral blood were obtained at initial diagnosis, prior to treatment of any kind. Study results and caveats: A majority of expanded thyroid clonotypes exceeding 0.001 frequency were likewise present in blood.

The study amplified TCR beta CDR3 regions using RNA transcripts. Second-round multiplex PCR came after a first-round RT-PCR that employed HTBI primers. Each CDR3 protein is one row after TCRdb ran MiXCR on the multiplex PCR reads. The table records under 250,000 distinct CDR3 sequences, 29% of them present only once. Certain patients were not enrolled. These were patients with other autoimmune diseases, uncontrolled infections, pregnancy or lactation. Thyroid ultrasound, orbital computed tomography, TRAb, serum thyroxine and clinical symptoms formed the basis of diagnosis. The CDR3 loop spans 14 amino acids. Germline V gene data show CDR1 as MNHNS and CDR2 as SASEGT. V dropped 7 bases and J dropped 5 bases, with 14 bases sitting between them.

The receptor was isolated from a man aged 45-65 years with Graves' ophthalmopathy. What was sequenced was peripheral blood. The genes are TRBV6-1 and TRBJ2-2; D may be TRBD2 (5 bases). Here the CDR3 reads CASIPRTGTGELFF. The CDR3 DNA reads as TGTGCCAGCATTCCTAGAACGGGGACCGGGGAGCTGTTTTTT.